This T cell receptor (beta chain) comes out of a study of blood T cell repertoires in COVID-19. At the level of the study: PBMCs, B-cell-depleted T cells, or T cells were the source of the cDNA or gDNA that made up the material.

Data came from immunoSEQ multiplex PCR; TCRdb stores just in-frame clones and leaves some out. The table includes 350,000 to 400,000 clones, 80% to 90% detected once. Symptom resolution, clearance, or two negative PCRs marked the recovered donors of Cohort 3. The V gene's germline CDR1 is SGHRS and CDR2 YFSETQ. With 4 bases removed from V and 6 bases from J, the gap between germline ends came to 19 bases. This CDR3 is 15 amino acids long. J is TRBJ1-1 and V is TRBV5-1; D gene unclear. The origin of this receptor is a man aged 18-30 years who had recovered from COVID-19. The sequenced sample consisted of PBMCs or T cells enriched from blood (not recorded which). Written as DNA, the CDR3 is TGCGCCAGCAGCCGGAATGAGGGTAGCTACCCTGAAGCTTTCTTT. Translation: CASSRNEGSYPEAFF.